The clone carrying this TCR beta chain was detected only a few times. Its matching antigen is unknown. This record comes from a study of OX40 agonist ivuxolimab in advanced cancers. Study summary: The group had a mean age of approximately 60 years, ranged from 23 to 79, and was around 86% male.

Profiling relied on immunoSEQ multiplex PCR, and the TCRdb table lists in-frame clones only, not all of them. The data hold 90,000 or so clones, with around nine tenths observed a single time. Overall study results and limits: The antigen specificity of the peripheral T cells (those that were expanded) was not determined.

There are 14 residues in the CDR3. V was clipped by 4 bases and J by 8 bases; unmatched bases: 3. Germline V CDR1 and CDR2: LNHDA, SQIVND (reference sequence). The source material was CD4+ or CD8+ T cells sorted from blood, sampled in a trial of the OX40 agonist ivuxolimab. V is TRBV19 and J is TRBJ2-2; 11 bases are a match to TRBD1. The receptor was isolated from an adult with an advanced solid tumor such as melanoma, head and neck, liver or kidney cancer. The DNA for the CDR3 is TGTGCCAGTAGTACCGGGACAGGGGGAGGGGAGCTGTTTTTT. Translation gives CASSTGTGGGELFF.